These 20 T cell receptor beta chains were sequenced from one sample in a study of OX40 agonist ivuxolimab in advanced cancers. Sequencing was performed with immunoSEQ multiplex PCR; in TCRdb, only in-frame clones are kept and a portion is missing. Among 25,000 to 35,000 clones listed, about 86% were seen once. This specimen consisted of CD4+ or CD8+ T cells sorted from blood, obtained in a trial of the OX40 agonist ivuxolimab. These receptors all come from an adult with an advanced solid tumor such as melanoma, head and neck, liver or kidney cancer.

This clone has only one observation. The J gene is TRBJ2-7, the V gene TRBV2; the match to TRBD2 covers 7 bases. V was pared by 4 bases and J by 0 bases, with 3 bases of the junction left unmatched. CDR1 and CDR2 (germline): SNHLY, FYNNEI. This CDR3 contains 14 residues. In DNA, the CDR3 is TGTGCCAGCAGTGTGCGGGGGAGCTCCTACGAGCAGTACTTC. It is translated as CASSVRGSSYEQYF.

This chain joins TRBV4-2 and TRBJ1-1; D not certain. Per germline, CDR1 LGHNA and CDR2 YNFKEQ. The CDR3 contains 11 residues. Trimming pared 8 bases from V and 5 bases from J, leaving 9 bases between. The CDR3 reads CASGLGTEAFF. In DNA form, the CDR3 reads TGTGCCAGCGGGCTGGGAACTGAAGCTTTCTTT.

The chain is built from TRBV11-2 and TRBJ2-1, with 7 bases matching TRBD1. In germline, CDR1 is SGHAT, CDR2 FQNNGV. Germline trimming cut 4 bases from V and 4 bases from J; bases unmatched to any gene: 10. This CDR3 is built from 16 residues. The DNA of the CDR3 is TGTGCCAGCAGCTGGTACCGGGACAGACCTTACAATGAGCAGTTCTTC. Its protein product is CASSWYRDRPYNEQFF.

The chain links TRBV28 to TRBJ1-5; no clear D gene. The CDR3 is made up of 17 amino acids. From germline, CDR1 is MDHEN and CDR2 SYDVKM. Between the trimmed V and J ends, which lost 6 bases and 0 bases, there was a span of 18 bases. In DNA, the CDR3 is TGTGCCAGCAGCAGCCCCTCGAAGGATTATAGCAATCAGCCCCAGCATTTT. Its translation: CASSSPSKDYSNQPQHF.

The chain uses TRBV9 and TRBJ2-5; D gene uncertain. The V gene's germline CDR1 is SGDLS and CDR2 YYNGEE. V lost 4 bases and J 0 bases, leaving 4 bases between the germline ends. The CDR3 covers 12 residues. CDR3 sequence (DNA): TGTGCCAGCAGCCCGAACCAAGAGACCCAGTACTTC. It translates to CASSPNQETQYF.

J is TRBJ2-1 and V is TRBV7-8; D possibly corresponds to TRBD1 (6 bases). Trimming pared 2 bases from V and 6 bases from J, leaving 20 bases between. Germline values: CDR1 SGHVS, CDR2 FQNEAQ. The CDR3 length is 17 residues. The CDR3 sequence is CASSLRPGVHSLNEQFF. CDR3 coding DNA: TGTGCCAGCAGCTTAAGGCCAGGGGTTCACAGTCTCAATGAGCAGTTCTTC.

This clone appeared a single time. The genes are TRBV27 and TRBJ2-1; D might be TRBD2 (7 bases). Germline CDR1 is MNHEY and CDR2 is SMNVEV (reference sequence). V was pared by 2 bases and J by 12 bases, with 17 bases between. This CDR3 has 14 amino acids. The CDR3 region is CASSLQGTKFGQFF. CDR3 sequence (DNA): TGTGCCAGCAGTTTACAGGGGACTAAATTTGGGCAGTTCTTC.

Comments on this clone: Germline and junction disagree at one end, which may indicate a read error. This rearrangement joins TRBV7-7 to TRBJ2-1, with 9 bases aligning to TRBD1. From germline, CDR1 is SSHAT and CDR2 FNYEAQ (reference sequence). The CDR3 contains 15 residues. CDR3 sequence: CASSLGQGPLNEQFF. CDR3 DNA: TGTGCTAGCAGCTTAGGACAGGGGCCTCTCAATGAGCAGTTCTTC. The variable domain in full, with the rest retrieved from reference TRBV7-7 and TRBJ2-1, is GAGVSQSPRYKVTKRGQDVTLRCDPISSHATLYWYQQALGQGPEFLTYFNYEAQPDKSGLPSDRFSAERPEGSISTLTIQRTEQRDSAMYRCASSLGQGPLNEQFFGPGTRLTVL.

This chain joins TRBV7-3 and TRBJ2-1, with D perhaps matching TRBD1 or TRBD2 (6 bases each). V was clipped by 2 bases and J by 10 bases, with 12 bases between them. Per the germline V gene, CDR1 is SGHTA and CDR2 is FQGTGA. This CDR3 contains 13 residues. CDR3 loop: CASSLGGGTEQFF. As DNA, the CDR3 is TGTGCCAGCAGCTTAGGGGGCGGGACGGAGCAGTTCTTC.

This sequence joins TRBV27 and TRBJ2-7; D remains unclear. CDR1 is MNHEY, CDR2 SMNVEV, per germline (reference sequence). CDR3 length: 12 residues. Trimming removed 4 bases from V and 1 base from J, with 5 bases in between. The CDR3 sequence: CASSSLSYEQYF. CDR3 DNA: TGTGCCAGCAGTTCGTTATCCTACGAGCAGTACTTC.

The genes are TRBV2 and TRBJ2-1, with 12 positions matching TRBD2. Germline V gene data show CDR1 as SNHLY and CDR2 as FYNNEI. The CDR3 length is 14 residues. The V segment lost 11 bases and the J segment 7 bases; nucleotides outside the gene matches: 9. As DNA, the CDR3 is TGTGCCGGACGCCTAGCGGGGGGGTGGAATGAGCAGTTCTTC. It translates to CAGRLAGGWNEQFF.

This clone was observed a handful of times. V and J are TRBV19 and TRBJ1-5, with unresolved D. This CDR3 region has 14 residues. CDR1 is LNHDA and CDR2 is SQIVND in the germline V gene (reference sequence). The V and J ends lost 5 bases and 3 bases respectively, with 11 bases between them. Written as DNA, the CDR3 is TGTGCCAGTAGTCCTCGGGGATACAATCAGCCCCAGCATTTT. It yields the protein CASSPRGYNQPQHF. Supplemented by reference TRBV19 and TRBJ1-5, the full variable domain reads DGGITQSPKYLFRKEGQNVTLSCEQNLNHDAMYWYRQDPGQGLRLIYYSQIVNDFQKGDIAEGYSVSREKKESFPLTVTSAQKNPTAFYLCASSPRGYNQPQHFGDGTRLSIL.

J is TRBJ2-5 and V is TRBV18; 8 bases fit TRBD2. Germline lookup yields CDR1 KGHSH and CDR2 LQKENI. The CDR3 length is 15 residues. J was trimmed by 0 bases and V by 4 bases; bases with no gene match: 4. The CDR3 reads CASSLVAGNQETQYF. As DNA, the CDR3 is TGTGCCAGCTCACTTGTAGCGGGGAACCAAGAGACCCAGTACTTC. Full variable domain (rest looked up from reference TRBV18 and TRBJ2-5): NAGVMQNPRHLVRRRGQEARLRCSPMKGHSHVYWYRQLPEEGLKFMVYLQKENIIDESGMPKERFSAEFPKEGPSILRIQQVVRGDSAAYFCASSLVAGNQETQYFGPGTRLLVL.

CDR3 bases: TGTGCCAGCACTGAACTGGGGGTTGGAGATACGCAGTATTTT. Translating gives CASTELGVGDTQYF. This rearrangement joins TRBV11-2 to TRBJ2-3; D may be TRBD1 or TRBD2 (5 bases each). The CDR3 has 14 amino acids. V lost 7 bases and J lost 5, with 16 bases in between. Germline V gene sequence: CDR1 SGHAT, CDR2 FQNNGV.

This clone has a single count. V is TRBV5-1 and J is TRBJ2-7; the D is unclear. Trimming took off 3 bases at V and 2 bases at J, with 12 bases between the two ends. Germline V lookup: CDR1 SGHRS, CDR2 YFSETQ. The CDR3 consists of 14 residues. The CDR3 protein is CASSYSSPTYEQYF. The CDR3 DNA is TGCGCCAGCAGCTACTCGAGCCCCACCTACGAGCAGTACTTC. Complete variable domain (other parts from reference TRBV5-1 and TRBJ2-7): KAGVTQTPRYLIKTRGQQVTLSCSPISGHRSVSWYQQTPGQGLQFLFEYFSETQRNKGNFPGRFSGRQFSNSRSEMNVSTLELGDSALYLCASSYSSPTYEQYFGPGTRLTVT.

The chain is built from TRBV13 and TRBJ2-7; D possibly matches TRBD1 or TRBD2 (6 bases each). This CDR3 is built from 18 residues. Germline loops: CDR1 PRHDT, CDR2 FYEKMQ (reference sequence). V gave up 5 bases and J gave up 3 bases, with 26 bases separating them. CDR3 loop: CASSTWGAGSESNYEQYF. The CDR3 nucleotides are TGTGCCAGCAGCACTTGGGGGGCGGGGAGCGAATCTAACTACGAGCAGTACTTC.

CDR3 nucleotide sequence: TGTGCCAGCAGCTTAGAAGTACTAGCAAACAATGAGCAGTTCTTC. This encodes CASSLEVLANNEQFF. V and J are TRBV7-2 and TRBJ2-1; maybe TRBD2 (6 bases). Germline V gene lookup returns CDR1 SGHTA and CDR2 FQGNSA. This CDR3 has 15 residues. The V and J ends lost 1 base and 5 bases respectively, with 12 bases between them.

Concerning this clone: Possible read error: a much larger clone is one base away. The same CDR3 arises from other DNA sequences in this sample as well. The rearrangement links TRBV19 to TRBJ2-7, with D unclear. This CDR3 is 14 amino acids long. Looked up from germline, CDR1 is LNHDA and CDR2 is SQIVND (reference sequence). CDR3 residues: CASSPYEELYEQYF. The DNA for the CDR3 is TGTGCCAGTAGTCCATACGAGGAGCTCTACGAGCAGTACTTT. Based on the CDR3 plus reference TRBV19 and TRBJ2-7, the full variable domain is DGGITQSPKYLFRKEGQNVTLSCEQNLNHDAMYWYRQDPGQGLRLIYYSQIVNDFQKGDIAEGYSVSREKKESFPLTVTSAQKNPTAFYLCASSPYEELYEQYFGPGTRLTVT.

This chain joins TRBV6-5 and TRBJ1-2, with D unclear. CDR1 is MNHEY, CDR2 SVGAGI, per germline. This CDR3 region has 12 residues. V gave up 4 bases and J gave up 7 bases, with 10 bases separating them. The CDR3 loop reads CASSFGPFGYTF. The DNA of the CDR3 is TGTGCCAGCAGTTTTGGCCCATTTGGCTACACCTTC.

This clone was seen only a few times. The rearrangement joins TRBV29-1 to TRBJ1-1, with a possible D match to TRBD1 (5 bases). The germline V and J ends were trimmed by 6 bases and 2 bases, with 13 bases remaining between them. CDR3 length: 13 residues. CDR1 is SQVTM, CDR2 ANQGSEA, per germline. CDR3: CSVYRTVNTEAFF. Here the CDR3 DNA reads TGCAGCGTGTACAGGACTGTAAACACTGAAGCTTTCTTT.